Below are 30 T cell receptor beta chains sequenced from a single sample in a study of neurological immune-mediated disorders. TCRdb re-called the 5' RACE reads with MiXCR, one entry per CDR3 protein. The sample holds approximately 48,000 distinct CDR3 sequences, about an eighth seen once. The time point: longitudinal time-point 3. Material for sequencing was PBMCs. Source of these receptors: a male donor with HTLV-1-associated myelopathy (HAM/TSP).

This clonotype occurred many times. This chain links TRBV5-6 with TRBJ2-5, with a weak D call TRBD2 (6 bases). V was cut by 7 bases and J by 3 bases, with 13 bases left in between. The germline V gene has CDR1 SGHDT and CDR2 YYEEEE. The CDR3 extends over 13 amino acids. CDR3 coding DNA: TGTGCCAGCCGTCCCGGGGGAAAAGAGACCCAGTACTTC. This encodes CASRPGGKETQYF.

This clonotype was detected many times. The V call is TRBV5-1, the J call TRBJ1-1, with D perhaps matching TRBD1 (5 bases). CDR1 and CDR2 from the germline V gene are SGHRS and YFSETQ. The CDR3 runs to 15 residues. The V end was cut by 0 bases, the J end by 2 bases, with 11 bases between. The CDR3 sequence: CASSLGDGGNTEAFF. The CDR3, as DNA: TGCGCCAGCAGCTTGGGGGACGGAGGAAACACTGAAGCTTTCTTT.

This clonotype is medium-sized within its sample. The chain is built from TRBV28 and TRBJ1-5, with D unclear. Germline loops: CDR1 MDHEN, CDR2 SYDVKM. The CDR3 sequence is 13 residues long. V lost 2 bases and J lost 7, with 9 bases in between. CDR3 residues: CASSLALKQPQHF. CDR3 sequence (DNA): TGTGCCAGCAGTTTAGCGCTAAAGCAGCCCCAGCATTTT.

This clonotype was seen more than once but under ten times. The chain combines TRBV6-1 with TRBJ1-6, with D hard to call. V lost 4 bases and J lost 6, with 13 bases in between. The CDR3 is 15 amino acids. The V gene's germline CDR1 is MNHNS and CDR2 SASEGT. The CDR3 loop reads CASSAYGFSNSPLHF. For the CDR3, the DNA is TGTGCCAGCAGTGCGTACGGATTTTCTAATTCACCCCTCCACTTT.

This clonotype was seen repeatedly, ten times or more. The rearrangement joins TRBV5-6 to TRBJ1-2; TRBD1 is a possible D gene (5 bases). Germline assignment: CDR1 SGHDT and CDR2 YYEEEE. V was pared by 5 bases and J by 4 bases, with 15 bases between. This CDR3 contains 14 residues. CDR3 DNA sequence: TGTGCCAGCAGTCTGGTTGGGGCTGGCTATGGCTACACCTTC. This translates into CASSLVGAGYGYTF.

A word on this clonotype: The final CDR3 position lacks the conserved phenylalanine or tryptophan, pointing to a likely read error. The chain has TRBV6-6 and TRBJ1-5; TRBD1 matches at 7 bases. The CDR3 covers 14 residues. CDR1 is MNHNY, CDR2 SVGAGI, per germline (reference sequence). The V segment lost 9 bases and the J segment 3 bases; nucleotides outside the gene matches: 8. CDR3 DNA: TGTGCCAGTACCGTCGGGACAGCCAATCAGCCCCAGCATCTT. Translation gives CASTVGTANQPQHL.

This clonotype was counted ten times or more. The CDR3: CASSLTGGITGELFF. The CDR3 region has the DNA TGCGCCAGCAGCTTGACAGGGGGCATCACCGGGGAGCTGTTTTTT. The chain joins TRBV5-1 to TRBJ2-2, with 9 bases fitting TRBD1. The V gene end was trimmed by 1 base and the J gene end by 4 bases; junction bases not matched to a gene: 2. The CDR3 contains 15 residues. The germline V gene encodes CDR1 SGHRS and CDR2 YFSETQ.

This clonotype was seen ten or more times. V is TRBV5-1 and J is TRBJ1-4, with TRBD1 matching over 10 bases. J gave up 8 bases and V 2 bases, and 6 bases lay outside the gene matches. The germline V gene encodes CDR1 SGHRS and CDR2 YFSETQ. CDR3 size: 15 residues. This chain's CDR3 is CASSFMTGGAEKLFF. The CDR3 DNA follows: TGCGCCAGCAGCTTCATGACAGGGGGCGCAGAAAAACTGTTTTTT.

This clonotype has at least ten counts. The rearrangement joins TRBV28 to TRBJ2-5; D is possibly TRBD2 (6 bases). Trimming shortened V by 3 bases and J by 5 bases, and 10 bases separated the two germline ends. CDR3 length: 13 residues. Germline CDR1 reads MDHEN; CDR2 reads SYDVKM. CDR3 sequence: CASSFAGLETQYF. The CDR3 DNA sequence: TGTGCCAGCAGTTTTGCGGGGTTGGAGACCCAGTACTTC. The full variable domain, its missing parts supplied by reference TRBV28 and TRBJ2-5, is DVKVTQSSRYLVKRTGEKVFLECVQDMDHENMFWYRQDPGLGLRLIYFSYDVKMKEKGDIPEGYSVSREKKERFSLILESASTNQTSMYLCASSFAGLETQYFGPGTRLLVL.

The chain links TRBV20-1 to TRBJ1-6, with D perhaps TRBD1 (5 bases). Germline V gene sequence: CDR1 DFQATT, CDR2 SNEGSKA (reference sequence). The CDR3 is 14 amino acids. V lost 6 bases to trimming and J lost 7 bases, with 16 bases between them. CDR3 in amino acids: CSAPLGAYNSPLHF. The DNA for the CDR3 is TGCAGTGCCCCTCTAGGGGCGTACAATTCACCCCTCCACTTT.

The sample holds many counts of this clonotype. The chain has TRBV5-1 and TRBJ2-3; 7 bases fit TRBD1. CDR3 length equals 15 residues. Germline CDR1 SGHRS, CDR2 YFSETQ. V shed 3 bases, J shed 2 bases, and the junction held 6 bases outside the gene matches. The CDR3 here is CASSSGTAHTDTQYF. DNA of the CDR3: TGCGCCAGCAGCTCCGGGACAGCTCACACAGATACGCAGTATTTT.

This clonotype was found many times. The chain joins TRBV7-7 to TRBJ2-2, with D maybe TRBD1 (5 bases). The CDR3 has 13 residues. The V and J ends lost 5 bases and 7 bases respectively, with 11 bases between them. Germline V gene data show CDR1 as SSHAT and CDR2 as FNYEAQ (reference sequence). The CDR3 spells CASSILQGGELFF. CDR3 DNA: TGTGCCAGCAGCATCCTTCAGGGCGGGGAGCTGTTTTTT.

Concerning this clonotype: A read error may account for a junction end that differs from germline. DNA of the CDR3: TGCGCCAGCAGCTTGCAGGGGCTAGCCTACTATGAGCAGTTCTTC. Protein sequence: CASSLQGLAYYEQFF. V and J are TRBV5-1 and TRBJ2-1, with D perhaps matching TRBD1 (6 bases). The CDR3 covers 15 residues. Looked up from germline, CDR1 is SGHRS and CDR2 is YFSETQ.

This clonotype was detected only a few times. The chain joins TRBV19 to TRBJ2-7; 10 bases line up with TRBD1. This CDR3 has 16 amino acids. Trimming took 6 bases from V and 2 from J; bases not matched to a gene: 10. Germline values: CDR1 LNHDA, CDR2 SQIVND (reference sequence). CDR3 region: CASSPRDRGETYEQYF. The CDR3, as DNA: TGTGCCAGTAGCCCCCGGGACAGGGGTGAAACCTACGAGCAGTACTTC.

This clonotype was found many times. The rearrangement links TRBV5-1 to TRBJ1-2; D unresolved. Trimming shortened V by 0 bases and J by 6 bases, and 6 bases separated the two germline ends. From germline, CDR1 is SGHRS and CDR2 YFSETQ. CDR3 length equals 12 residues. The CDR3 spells CASSLGAHGYTF. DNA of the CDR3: TGCGCCAGCAGCTTGGGAGCCCATGGCTACACCTTC.

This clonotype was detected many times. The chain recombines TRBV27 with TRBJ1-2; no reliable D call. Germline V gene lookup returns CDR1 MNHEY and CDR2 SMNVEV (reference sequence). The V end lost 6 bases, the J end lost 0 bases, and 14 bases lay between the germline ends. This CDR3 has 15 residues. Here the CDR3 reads CASSLFNHPNYGYTF. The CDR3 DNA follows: TGTGCCAGCAGCCTCTTTAATCACCCTAACTATGGCTACACCTTC.

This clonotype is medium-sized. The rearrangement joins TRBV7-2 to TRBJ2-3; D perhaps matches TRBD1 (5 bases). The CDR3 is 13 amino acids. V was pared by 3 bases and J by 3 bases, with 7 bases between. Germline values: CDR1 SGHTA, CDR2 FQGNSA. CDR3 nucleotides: TGTGCCAGCAGCTTCCGACAGACAGATACGCAGTATTTT. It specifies CASSFRQTDTQYF.

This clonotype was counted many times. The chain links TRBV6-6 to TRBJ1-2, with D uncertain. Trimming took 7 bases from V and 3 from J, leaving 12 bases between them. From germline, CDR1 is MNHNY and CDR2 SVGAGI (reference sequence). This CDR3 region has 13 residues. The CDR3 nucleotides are TGTGCCAGCACCCCTCGGAGGGACTATGGCTACACCTTC. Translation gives CASTPRRDYGYTF.

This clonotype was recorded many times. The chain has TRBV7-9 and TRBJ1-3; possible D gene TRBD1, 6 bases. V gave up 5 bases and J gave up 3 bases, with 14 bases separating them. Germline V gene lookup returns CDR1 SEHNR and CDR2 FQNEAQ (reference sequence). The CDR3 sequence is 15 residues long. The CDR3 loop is CASSLGGGFGNTIYF. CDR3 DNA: TGTGCCAGCAGCCTAGGCGGGGGCTTTGGAAACACCATATATTTT. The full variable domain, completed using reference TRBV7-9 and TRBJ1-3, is DTGVSQNPRHKITKRGQNVTFRCDPISEHNRLYWYRQTLGQGPEFLTYFQNEAQLEKSRLLSDRFSAERPKGSFSTLEIQRTEQGDSAMYLCASSLGGGFGNTIYFGEGSWLTVV.

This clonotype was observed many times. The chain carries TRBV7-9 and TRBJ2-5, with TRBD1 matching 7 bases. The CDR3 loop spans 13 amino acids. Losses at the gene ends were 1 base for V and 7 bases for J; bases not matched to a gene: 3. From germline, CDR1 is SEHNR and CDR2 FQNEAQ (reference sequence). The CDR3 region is CASSLEGARTQYF. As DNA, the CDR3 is TGTGCCAGCAGCTTAGAGGGGGCCCGGACCCAGTACTTC.

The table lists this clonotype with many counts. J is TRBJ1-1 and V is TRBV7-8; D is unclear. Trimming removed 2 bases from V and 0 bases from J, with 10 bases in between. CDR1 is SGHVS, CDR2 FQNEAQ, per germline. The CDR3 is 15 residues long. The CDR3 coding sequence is TGTGCCAGCAGCTTAAGTTTTAAGATGAACACTGAAGCTTTCTTT. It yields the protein CASSLSFKMNTEAFF.

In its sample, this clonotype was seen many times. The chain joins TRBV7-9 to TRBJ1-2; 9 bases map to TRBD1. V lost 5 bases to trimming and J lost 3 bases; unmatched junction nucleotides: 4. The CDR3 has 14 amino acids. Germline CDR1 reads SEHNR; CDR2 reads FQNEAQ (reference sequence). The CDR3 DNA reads TGTGCCAGCAGCCGAGGACAGGGGTACTATGGCTACACCTTC. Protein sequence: CASSRGQGYYGYTF. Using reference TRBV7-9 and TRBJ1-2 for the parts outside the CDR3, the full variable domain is DTGVSQNPRHKITKRGQNVTFRCDPISEHNRLYWYRQTLGQGPEFLTYFQNEAQLEKSRLLSDRFSAERPKGSFSTLEIQRTEQGDSAMYLCASSRGQGYYGYTFGSGTRLTVV.

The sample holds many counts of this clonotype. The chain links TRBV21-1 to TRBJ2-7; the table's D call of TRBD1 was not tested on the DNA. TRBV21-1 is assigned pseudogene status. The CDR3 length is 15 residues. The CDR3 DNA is TGTGCCAGCAGCAAAGCCGAAATGGACATGTACGAGCAGTACTTC. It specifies CASSKAEMDMYEQYF.

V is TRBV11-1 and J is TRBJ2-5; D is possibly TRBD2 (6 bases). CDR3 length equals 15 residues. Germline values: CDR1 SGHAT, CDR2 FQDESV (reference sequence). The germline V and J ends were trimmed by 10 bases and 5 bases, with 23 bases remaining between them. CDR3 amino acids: CANRLRGFSQETQYF. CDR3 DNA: TGTGCCAACAGATTGCGGGGATTCTCCCAGGAGACCCAGTACTTC.

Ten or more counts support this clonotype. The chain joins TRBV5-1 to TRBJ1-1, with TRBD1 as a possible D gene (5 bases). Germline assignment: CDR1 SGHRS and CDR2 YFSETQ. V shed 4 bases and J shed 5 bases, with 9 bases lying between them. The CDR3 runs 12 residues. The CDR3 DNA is TGCGCCAGCAGCCGAGGACATACTGAAGCTTTCTTT. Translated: CASSRGHTEAFF.

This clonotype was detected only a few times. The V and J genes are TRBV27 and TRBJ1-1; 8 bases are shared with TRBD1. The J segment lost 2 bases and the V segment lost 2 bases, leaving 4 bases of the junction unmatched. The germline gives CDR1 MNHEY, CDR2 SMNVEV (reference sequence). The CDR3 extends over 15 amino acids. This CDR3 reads CASSLEGQANTEAFF. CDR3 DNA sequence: TGTGCCAGCAGTTTAGAGGGACAGGCCAACACTGAAGCTTTCTTT.

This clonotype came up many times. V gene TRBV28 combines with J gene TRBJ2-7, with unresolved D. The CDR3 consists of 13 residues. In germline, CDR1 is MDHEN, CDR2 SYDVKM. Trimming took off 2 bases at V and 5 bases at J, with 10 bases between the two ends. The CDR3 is CASSLMGRNEQYF. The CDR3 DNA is TGTGCCAGCAGTTTAATGGGTCGCAACGAGCAGTACTTC.

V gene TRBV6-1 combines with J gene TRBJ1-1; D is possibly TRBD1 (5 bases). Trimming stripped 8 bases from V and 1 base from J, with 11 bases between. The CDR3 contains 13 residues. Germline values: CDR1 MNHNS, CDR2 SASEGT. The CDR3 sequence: CASQQVANTEAFF. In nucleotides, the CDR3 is TGTGCCAGCCAACAGGTTGCGAACACTGAAGCTTTCTTT.

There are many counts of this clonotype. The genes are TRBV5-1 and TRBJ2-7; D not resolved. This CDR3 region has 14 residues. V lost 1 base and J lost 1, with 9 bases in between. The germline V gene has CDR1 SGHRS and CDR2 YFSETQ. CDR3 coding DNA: TGCGCCAGCAGCTTGTCAGAACTATCCTACGAGCAGTACTTC. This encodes CASSLSELSYEQYF. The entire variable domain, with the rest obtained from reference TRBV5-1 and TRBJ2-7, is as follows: KAGVTQTPRYLIKTRGQQVTLSCSPISGHRSVSWYQQTPGQGLQFLFEYFSETQRNKGNFPGRFSGRQFSNSRSEMNVSTLELGDSALYLCASSLSELSYEQYFGPGTRLTVT.

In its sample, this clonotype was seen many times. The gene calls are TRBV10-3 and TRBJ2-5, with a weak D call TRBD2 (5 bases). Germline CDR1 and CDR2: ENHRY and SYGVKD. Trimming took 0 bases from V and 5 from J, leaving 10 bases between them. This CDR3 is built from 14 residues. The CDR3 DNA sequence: TGTGCCATCAGTGAGTCGCCGGGCGGGGAGACCCAGTACTTC. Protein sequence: CAISESPGGETQYF.